The 22 T cell receptor beta chains in this list originate from one sample, sequenced in a study of OX40 agonist ivuxolimab in advanced cancers. Produced via immunoSEQ multiplex PCR; TCRdb's table is partial and in-frame only. The sample includes about 90,000 clones, about nine tenths seen only once; the top ten take around 0.33%. Sequencing was performed on CD4+ or CD8+ T cells sorted from blood, taken in a trial of the OX40 agonist ivuxolimab. The receptor source for this set is an adult with an advanced solid tumor such as melanoma, head and neck, liver or kidney cancer.

J is TRBJ2-3 and V is TRBV11-2; weak D call: TRBD1 (6 bases). The length of the CDR3 is 16 residues. Per germline, CDR1 SGHAT and CDR2 FQNNGV. Trimming cost V 4 bases and J 1 base, with 15 bases left between them. The CDR3 DNA follows: TGTGCCAGCAGCTCAGGGGCGAACAGGGGCACAGATACGCAGTATTTT. Encoded protein: CASSSGANRGTDTQYF.

V gene TRBV7-2 combines with J gene TRBJ1-1, with D hard to call. The ends were cut back, 3 bases at V and 1 base at J, with 9 bases in the middle. The CDR3 length is 14 residues. In germline, CDR1 is SGHTA, CDR2 FQGNSA. DNA for the CDR3: TGTGCCAGCAGCTTCGCGACCGGGAACACTGAAGCTTTCTTT. Translating gives CASSFATGNTEAFF.

J is TRBJ1-6 and V is TRBV6-1; the D gene is possibly TRBD1 (5 bases). The CDR3 runs to 16 residues. V gave up 3 bases and J gave up 11 bases, with 20 bases separating them. CDR1 and CDR2 from the germline V gene are MNHNS and SASEGT. DNA of the CDR3: TGTGCCAGCAGTGACCCGGGACGCCCGGGGCGGACACCCCTCCACTTT. It codes for CASSDPGRPGRTPLHF.

The rearrangement links TRBV28 to TRBJ1-1; D may be TRBD1 (5 bases). With 7 bases removed from V and 6 bases from J, the gap between germline ends came to 18 bases. Germline-derived CDR1 and CDR2 are MDHEN and SYDVKM. This CDR3 has 14 amino acids. In nucleotides, the CDR3 is TGTGCCAGCACCTCCCCAGGGACCGCGGCTGAAGCTTTCTTT. Residues: CASTSPGTAAEAFF.

CDR3 residues: CASSPWRDNSYEQYF. The CDR3 DNA is TGTGCCAGCTCACCCTGGAGGGATAACTCCTACGAGCAGTACTTC. V and J are TRBV18 and TRBJ2-7; D perhaps matches TRBD2 (6 bases). The germline CDR1 and CDR2 sequences are KGHSH and LQKENI. The CDR3 length is 15 residues. The ends were cut back, 3 bases at V and 0 bases at J, with 12 bases in the middle.

V usage is TRBV7-9 and J usage is TRBJ1-1; D is undetermined. Trimming removed 4 bases at V and 5 bases at J, with 11 bases between. Germline V gene sequence: CDR1 SEHNR, CDR2 FQNEAQ (reference sequence). The CDR3 has 13 amino acids. CDR3 sequence reads: CASSWEGGTEAFF. The CDR3 DNA sequence: TGTGCCAGCAGCTGGGAGGGCGGGACTGAAGCTTTCTTT.

The V call is TRBV19, the J call TRBJ2-4; 7 bases are shared with TRBD2. The trim removed 4 bases at V and 2 bases at J, leaving 5 bases unmatched. CDR3 size: 15 residues. CDR1 is LNHDA, CDR2 SQIVND, per germline (reference sequence). CDR3 in amino acids: CASSSGLGPKNIQYF. CDR3 sequence (DNA): TGTGCCAGTAGTAGCGGACTAGGCCCCAAAAACATTCAGTACTTC.

This chain uses TRBV28 with TRBJ1-5, with 7 bases fitting TRBD1. There are 15 residues in the CDR3. Germline V gene lookup returns CDR1 MDHEN and CDR2 SYDVKM. J lost 4 bases, V lost 2 bases, and 5 bases had no gene match. The CDR3 DNA is TGTGCCAGCAGTTTAGGCAGGGGGACAAATCAGCCCCAGCATTTT. Protein sequence: CASSLGRGTNQPQHF.

This chain links TRBV5-1 with TRBJ2-1; 8 bases align to TRBD1. The ends lost 4 bases at V and 1 base at J; junction bases unmatched: 4. This CDR3 contains 15 residues. Germline V lookup: CDR1 SGHRS, CDR2 YFSETQ. This CDR3 is CASSTGTGSYNEQFF. CDR3 nucleotides: TGCGCCAGCAGCACAGGGACAGGTTCCTACAATGAGCAGTTCTTC.

The rearrangement uses TRBV28 and TRBJ2-7; 9 bases fit TRBD2. This CDR3 is 14 amino acids long. Looked up from germline, CDR1 is MDHEN and CDR2 is SYDVKM. J lost 5 bases, V lost 8 bases, and 10 bases had no gene match. CDR3 coding DNA: TGTGCCAGCCTCGGGCGGGAGGGCCACCACGAGCAGTACTTC. Residues: CASLGREGHHEQYF.

This clone was observed a single time. The chain has TRBV7-8 and TRBJ2-5; 10 positions match TRBD2. J was trimmed by 2 bases and V by 2 bases; bases with no gene match: 5. CDR1 is SGHVS, CDR2 FQNEAQ, per germline. The CDR3 has 16 amino acids. CDR3 sequence: CASSLLIAGGQETQYF. The CDR3 DNA reads as TGTGCCAGCAGCTTACTGATAGCGGGGGGACAAGAGACCCAGTACTTC.

This chain connects TRBV7-2 to TRBJ1-1; D ambiguous. CDR1 is SGHTA and CDR2 is FQGNSA in the germline V gene. Trimming left V 3 bases short and J 0 bases short, with 11 bases between. The CDR3 covers 15 residues. DNA of the CDR3: TGTGCCAGCAGCTTGTACGGCCGTTTGAACACTGAAGCTTTCTTT. Its protein is CASSLYGRLNTEAFF.

This sequence joins TRBV2 and TRBJ2-1; D is uncertain. V lost 0 bases, J lost 5 bases, and 5 bases lay in between. Germline loops: CDR1 SNHLY, CDR2 FYNNEI. The CDR3 is 13 residues long. CDR3 in amino acids: CASSEAFDNEQFF. Here the CDR3 DNA reads TGTGCCAGCAGTGAAGCGTTCGACAATGAGCAGTTCTTC.

In this sample, this clone turned up once. This chain joins TRBV4-3 and TRBJ2-6, with TRBD1 matching over 8 bases. CDR3 size: 18 residues. In germline, CDR1 is LGHNA, CDR2 YSLEER. The V and J ends lost 1 base and 0 bases, in that order; junction bases with no gene match: 5. The CDR3 reads CASSQVDRAVSGANVLTF. The CDR3 nucleotides are TGCGCCAGCAGCCAAGTGGACAGGGCGGTCTCTGGGGCCAACGTCCTGACTTTC.

The chain carries TRBV28 and TRBJ2-1; TRBD1 might be the D (5 bases). This CDR3 comprises 15 residues. CDR1 MDHEN and CDR2 SYDVKM come from the germline V gene. Trimming shortened V by 5 bases and J by 6 bases, and 17 bases separated the two germline ends. For the CDR3, the DNA is TGTGCCAGCAGTCAGACAGAAACTCGACGCAATGAGCAGTTCTTC. Residues: CASSQTETRRNEQFF.

The rearrangement links TRBV2 to TRBJ2-1; tentatively, D is TRBD1 (7 bases). This CDR3 spans 11 amino acids. Germline CDR1 SNHLY, CDR2 FYNNEI. The germline V and J ends were trimmed by 5 bases and 9 bases, with 8 bases remaining between them. In DNA, the CDR3 is TGTGCCAGCAGTCAGGGGGGTGAGCAGTTCTTC. Its translation: CASSQGGEQFF. Based on the CDR3 plus reference TRBV2 and TRBJ2-1, the full variable domain is EPEVTQTPSHQVTQMGQEVILRCVPISNHLYFYWYRQILGQKVEFLVSFYNNEISEKSEIFDDQFSVERPDGSNFTLKIRSTKLEDSAMYFCASSQGGEQFFGPGTRLTVL.

There are a few counts of this clone. The chain links TRBV30 to TRBJ1-5, with TRBD1 as a possible D gene (6 bases). Trimming took 3 bases from V and 3 from J, leaving 15 bases between them. The CDR3 sequence is 15 residues long. Looked up from germline, CDR1 is GTSNPN and CDR2 is SVGIG (reference sequence). This chain's CDR3 is CAWRGPTGPNQPQHF. CDR3 in DNA: TGTGCCTGGAGAGGGCCCACAGGGCCCAATCAGCCCCAGCATTTT.

V and J are TRBV7-2 and TRBJ2-3; D unclear. V was pared by 1 base and J by 4 bases, with 18 bases between. Looked up from germline, CDR1 is SGHTA and CDR2 is FQGNSA. The length of the CDR3 is 17 residues. This chain's CDR3 is CASSLGFRLRGADTQYF. For the CDR3, the DNA is TGTGCCAGCAGCTTAGGGTTTCGACTCAGAGGAGCAGATACGCAGTATTTT.

The CDR3 coding sequence is TGTGCCAGCAGCGTGTCCGGGACTAGCATTGTCGAGCAGTACTTC. Protein product: CASSVSGTSIVEQYF. The chain uses TRBV9 and TRBJ2-7, with 9 nucleotides matching TRBD2. Trimming at V came to 2 bases and at J to 6 bases, leaving 9 bases not matched to a gene. CDR1 is SGDLS, CDR2 YYNGEE, per germline. The CDR3 runs to 15 residues.

The genes are TRBV12-5 and TRBJ2-1, with a weak D call TRBD2 (7 bases). Germline CDR1 and CDR2: LGHNT and FRNRAP. The germline V and J ends were trimmed by 6 bases and 7 bases, with 16 bases remaining between them. The CDR3 is 14 residues long. The CDR3 DNA is TGTGCTAGTGGAGGGGGGGCGAGGGGTAATGAGCAGTTCTTC. As protein: CASGGGARGNEQFF.

The chain recombines TRBV18 with TRBJ2-4; 8 nucleotides agree with TRBD1. J lost 1 base, V lost 2 bases, and 4 bases had no gene match. The CDR3 consists of 16 residues. Germline assignment: CDR1 KGHSH and CDR2 LQKENI. The CDR3 nucleotides are TGTGCCAGCTCACCAAACAGGGGGTTGGCCAAAAACATTCAGTACTTC. This codes for CASSPNRGLAKNIQYF.

The V call is TRBV7-2, the J call TRBJ2-1; perhaps TRBD2 as D (7 bases). The CDR3 has 19 amino acids. V was trimmed by 2 bases and J by 0 bases, leaving 20 bases between them. CDR1 is SGHTA, CDR2 FQGNSA, per germline. CDR3 sequence (DNA): TGTGCCAGCAGCTTATCCCCGAGAAGGGGGGGAAGCTCCTACAATGAGCAGTTCTTC. Its protein product is CASSLSPRRGGSSYNEQFF.